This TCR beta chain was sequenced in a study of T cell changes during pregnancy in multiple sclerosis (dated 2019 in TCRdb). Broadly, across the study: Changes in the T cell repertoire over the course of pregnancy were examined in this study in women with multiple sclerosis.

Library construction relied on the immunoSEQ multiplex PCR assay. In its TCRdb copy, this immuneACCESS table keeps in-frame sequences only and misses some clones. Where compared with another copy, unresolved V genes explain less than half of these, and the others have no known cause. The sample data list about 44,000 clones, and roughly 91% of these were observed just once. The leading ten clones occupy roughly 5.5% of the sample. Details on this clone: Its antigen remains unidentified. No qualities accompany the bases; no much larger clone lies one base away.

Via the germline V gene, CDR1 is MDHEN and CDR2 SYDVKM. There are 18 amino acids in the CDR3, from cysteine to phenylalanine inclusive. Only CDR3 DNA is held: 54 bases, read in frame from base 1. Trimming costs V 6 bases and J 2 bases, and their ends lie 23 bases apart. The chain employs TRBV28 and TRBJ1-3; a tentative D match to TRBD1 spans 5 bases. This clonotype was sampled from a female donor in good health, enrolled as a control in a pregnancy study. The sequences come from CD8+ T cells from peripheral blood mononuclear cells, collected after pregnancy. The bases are TGTGCCAGCAGCCGCTCAATCGTCGGGGGAGGGGCTGGAAACACCATATATTTT. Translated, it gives CASSRSIVGGGAGNTIYF.